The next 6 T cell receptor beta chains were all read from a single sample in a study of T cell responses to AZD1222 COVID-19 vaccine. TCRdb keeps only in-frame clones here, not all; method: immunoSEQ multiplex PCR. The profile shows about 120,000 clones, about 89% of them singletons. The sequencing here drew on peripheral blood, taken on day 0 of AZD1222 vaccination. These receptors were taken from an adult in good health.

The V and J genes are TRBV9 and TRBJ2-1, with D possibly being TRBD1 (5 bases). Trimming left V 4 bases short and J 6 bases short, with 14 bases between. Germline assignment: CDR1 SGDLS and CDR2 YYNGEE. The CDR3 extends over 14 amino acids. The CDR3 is CASSHGGRANEQFF. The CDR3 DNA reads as TGTGCCAGCAGCCACGGCGGCAGGGCCAATGAGCAGTTCTTC. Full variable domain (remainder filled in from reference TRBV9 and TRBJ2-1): DSGVTQTPKHLITATGQRVTLRCSPRSGDLSVYWYQQSLDQGLQFLIQYYNGEERAKGNILERFSAQQFPDLHSELNLSSLELGDSALYFCASSHGGRANEQFFGPGTRLTVL.

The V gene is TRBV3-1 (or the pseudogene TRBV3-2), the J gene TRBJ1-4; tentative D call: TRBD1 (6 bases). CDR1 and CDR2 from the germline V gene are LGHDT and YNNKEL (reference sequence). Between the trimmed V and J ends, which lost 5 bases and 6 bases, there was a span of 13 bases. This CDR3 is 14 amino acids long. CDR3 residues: CASSSRGGHEKLFF. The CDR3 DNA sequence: TGTGCCAGCAGCTCCAGGGGAGGGCATGAAAAACTGTTTTTT.

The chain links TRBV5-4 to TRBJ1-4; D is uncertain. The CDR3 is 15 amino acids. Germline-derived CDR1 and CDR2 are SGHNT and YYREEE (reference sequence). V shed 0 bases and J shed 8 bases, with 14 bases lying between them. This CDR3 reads CASSLAEEAREKLFF. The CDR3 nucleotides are TGTGCCAGCAGCTTGGCCGAGGAGGCTCGGGAAAAACTGTTTTTT.

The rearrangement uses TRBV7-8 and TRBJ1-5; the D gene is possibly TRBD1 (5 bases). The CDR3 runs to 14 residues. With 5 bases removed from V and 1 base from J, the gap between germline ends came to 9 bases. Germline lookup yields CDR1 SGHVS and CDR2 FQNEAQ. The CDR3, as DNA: TGTGCCAGCAGCCAGGGACTGAGCAATCAGCCCCAGCATTTT. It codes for CASSQGLSNQPQHF.

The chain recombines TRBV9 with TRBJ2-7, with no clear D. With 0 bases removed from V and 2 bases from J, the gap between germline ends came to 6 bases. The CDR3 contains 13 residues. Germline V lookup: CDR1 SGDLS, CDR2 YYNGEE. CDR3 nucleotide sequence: TGTGCCAGCAGCGTAGCTGGGGCCTACGAGCAGTACTTC. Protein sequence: CASSVAGAYEQYF.

CDR3 residues: CASSQGYRGLAFF. In DNA form, the CDR3 reads TGTGCCAGCAGCCAAGGATACAGGGGGCTGGCTTTCTTT. V gene TRBV3-1 (or the pseudogene TRBV3-2) combines with J gene TRBJ1-1; 9 bases match TRBD1. V lost 1 base, J lost 11 bases, and 5 bases stayed unmatched. The germline CDR1 and CDR2 sequences are LGHDT and YNNKEL (reference sequence). CDR3 size: 13 residues.